These 2 T cell receptor beta chains originate from one sample sequenced in a study of T cell responses to AZD1222 COVID-19 vaccine. Clones were sequenced by immunoSEQ multiplex PCR, and TCRdb holds only the in-frame ones, with some missing. The sample lists around 76,000 clones, roughly 84% occurring once. This specimen was peripheral blood, taken on day 0 of AZD1222 vaccination. The origin of the receptors is an adult in good health.

V gene TRBV2 combines with J gene TRBJ2-2, with D perhaps matching TRBD1 (5 bases). This CDR3 is built from 13 residues. Germline CDR1 is SNHLY and CDR2 is FYNNEI. The ends were cut back, 7 bases at V and 4 bases at J, with 10 bases in the middle. The CDR3 DNA reads TGTGCCAGCACGCAGGGTTTCACCGGGGAGCTGTTTTTT. This sequence encodes CASTQGFTGELFF. The whole variable domain, filled in from reference TRBV2 and TRBJ2-2, reads EPEVTQTPSHQVTQMGQEVILRCVPISNHLYFYWYRQILGQKVEFLVSFYNNEISEKSEIFDDQFSVERPDGSNFTLKIRSTKLEDSAMYFCASTQGFTGELFFGEGSRLTVL.

This clone turned up a few times. The DNA for the CDR3 is TGCGCCAGCAGGGCAGGGACAGGGGGCCACGAGCAGTACTTC. Its protein is CASRAGTGGHEQYF. The chain employs TRBV10-1 and TRBJ2-7; 12 positions agree with TRBD1. The CDR3 has 14 residues. V lost 6 bases to trimming and J lost 5 bases; unmatched junction nucleotides: 5. Germline CDR1 and CDR2: WNHNN and SYGVQD (reference sequence).